The present T cell receptor beta chain was sequenced within a study of T cells after yellow fever vaccination. From germline, CDR1 is MGHRA and CDR2 YSYEKL. CDR3 size: 14 residues. V lost 0 bases and J 3 bases, leaving 7 bases between the germline ends. This clonotype was seen only a few times. TCRdb re-called the 5' RACE reads through MiXCR, storing one row per CDR3 protein. The top ten hold 3% to 4% of the sample, which has approximately 300,000 distinct CDR3 sequences, about 10% seen once. Here the sequenced sample was CD4+ T cells sorted from PBMCs, taken 45 days after the yellow fever booster vaccination. The receptor comes from a man younger than 35 who received the YFV17D yellow fever vaccine. The chain couples TRBV4-1 to TRBJ2-3; D is unclear. The CDR3 DNA reads as TGCGCCAGCAGCCAAGATGACATTACAGATACGCAGTATTTT. Translated, it gives CASSQDDITDTQYF.